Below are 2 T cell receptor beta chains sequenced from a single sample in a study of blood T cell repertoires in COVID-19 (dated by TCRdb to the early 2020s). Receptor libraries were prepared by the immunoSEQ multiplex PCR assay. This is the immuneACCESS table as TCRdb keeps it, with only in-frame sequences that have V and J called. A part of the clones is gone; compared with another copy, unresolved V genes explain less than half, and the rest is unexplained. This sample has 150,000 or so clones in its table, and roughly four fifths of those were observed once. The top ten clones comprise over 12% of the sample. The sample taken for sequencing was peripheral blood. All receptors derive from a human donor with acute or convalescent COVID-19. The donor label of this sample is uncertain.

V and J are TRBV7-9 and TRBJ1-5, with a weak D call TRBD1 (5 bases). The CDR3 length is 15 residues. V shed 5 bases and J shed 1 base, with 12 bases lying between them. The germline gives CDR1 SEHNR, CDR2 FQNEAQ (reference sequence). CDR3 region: CASSRAGRSNQPQHF. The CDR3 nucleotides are TGTGCCAGCAGCCGAGCGGGGCGGAGCAATCAGCCCCAGCATTTT. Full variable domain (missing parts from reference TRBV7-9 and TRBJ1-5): DTGVSQNPRHKITKRGQNVTFRCDPISEHNRLYWYRQTLGQGPEFLTYFQNEAQLEKSRLLSDRFSAERPKGSFSTLEIQRTEQGDSAMYLCASSRAGRSNQPQHFGDGTRLSIL.

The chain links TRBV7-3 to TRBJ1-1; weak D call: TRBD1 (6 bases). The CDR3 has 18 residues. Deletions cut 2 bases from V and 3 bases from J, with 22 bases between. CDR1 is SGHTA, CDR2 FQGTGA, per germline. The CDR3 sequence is CASSLSARGIYMDTEAFF. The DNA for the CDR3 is TGTGCCAGCAGCTTATCTGCCAGGGGAATTTATATGGACACTGAAGCTTTCTTT. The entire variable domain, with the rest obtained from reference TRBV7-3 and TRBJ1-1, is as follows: GAGVSQTPSNKVTEKGKYVELRCDPISGHTALYWYRQSLGQGPEFLIYFQGTGAADDSGLPNDRFFAVRPEGSVSTLKIQRTERGDSAVYLCASSLSARGIYMDTEAFFGQGTRLTVV.